The 16 T cell receptor beta chains in this list originate from one sample, sequenced in a study of T cells in Graves' hyperthyroidism and ophthalmopathy. RNA transcripts were the template for amplifying TCR beta CDR3 regions. With the HTBI primer set, the TCR CDR3 went through a first round of RT-PCR. Using its own MiXCR run on the multiplex PCR reads, TCRdb lists one record per CDR3 protein. The sample carries 300,000 to 400,000 distinct CDR3 sequences, roughly 20% recorded once. The specimen was blood. These receptors all stem from a woman in her forties or fifties with Graves' hyperthyroidism.

The chain has TRBV27 and TRBJ2-2; possibly TRBD1 for D (6 bases). Trimming stripped 1 base from V and 5 bases from J, with 14 bases between. The length of the CDR3 is 16 residues. Germline CDR1 reads MNHEY; CDR2 reads SMNVEV (reference sequence). DNA for the CDR3: TGTGCCAGCAGTTTATGGGGGACAAAGGAGACCGGGGAGCTGTTTTTT. This translates into CASSLWGTKETGELFF.

The chain links TRBV7-3 to TRBJ1-3, with D possibly matching TRBD1 (6 bases). Germline-derived CDR1 and CDR2 are SGHTA and FQGTGA. Trimming left V 5 bases short and J 2 bases short, with 10 bases between. CDR3 length: 14 amino acids. The CDR3: CASSTGTPGNTIYF. The CDR3 nucleotides are TGTGCCAGCAGCACCGGGACACCTGGAAACACCATATATTTT.

This chain uses TRBV3-1 with TRBJ2-3, with D unclear. The CDR3 extends over 15 amino acids. Germline V CDR1 and CDR2: LGHDT, YNNKEL (reference sequence). V gave up 3 bases and J gave up 2 bases, with 12 bases separating them. The CDR3 DNA reads TGTGCCAGCAGCCATACTCCCCCCCCCACAGATACGCAGTATTTT. Its translation: CASSHTPPPTDTQYF.

The chain uses TRBV3-1 and TRBJ1-6; D not resolved. V gave up 1 base and J gave up 9 bases, with 13 bases separating them. The CDR3 has 15 amino acids. Germline CDR1 LGHDT, CDR2 YNNKEL (reference sequence). CDR3 in DNA: TGTGCCAGCAGCCAAGGCCCCAACCGGGGTTCACCCCTCCACTTT. Its translation is CASSQGPNRGSPLHF.

This clonotype was detected ten times or more. The chain carries TRBV20-1 and TRBJ2-7; 10 nucleotides agree with TRBD1. This CDR3 region has 15 residues. Trimming at V came to 0 bases and at J to 6 bases, leaving 8 bases not matched to a gene. Germline V gene lookup returns CDR1 DFQATT and CDR2 SNEGSKA (reference sequence). The CDR3 DNA follows: TGCAGTGCTAGAGATCTTGGGACAGGGGAGTCCGAGCAGTACTTC. Protein product: CSARDLGTGESEQYF.

The rearrangement uses TRBV20-1 and TRBJ2-3; 9 bases map to TRBD2. Trimming removed 5 bases from V and 6 bases from J; junction bases left unmatched: 9. Germline CDR1 DFQATT, CDR2 SNEGSKA (reference sequence). CDR3 size: 14 residues. The CDR3 is CSALEGLASDTQYF. CDR3 coding DNA: TGCAGTGCTCTAGAGGGACTAGCCTCGGATACGCAGTATTTT.

On this clonotype: One base away lies a much larger clone, so this may be a sequencing read error. The missing conserved phenylalanine or tryptophan at the end of this CDR3 makes a read error likely. Written as DNA, the CDR3 is TGTGCCAGCAGTGTCTGGGGGCCAGACTACGAGCAGTACCTC. As protein: CASSVWGPDYEQYL. The rearrangement uses TRBV6-2 or TRBV6-3 and TRBJ2-7; D might be TRBD1 (6 bases). Germline V lookup: CDR1 MNHEY, CDR2 SVGEGT. The germline V and J ends were trimmed by 5 bases and 3 bases, with 14 bases remaining between them. CDR3 size: 14 residues.

This clonotype was detected a few times. The chain combines TRBV13 with TRBJ2-5, with TRBD1 as a possible D gene (6 bases). The ends were cut back, 5 bases at V and 5 bases at J, with 27 bases in the middle. CDR3 length: 18 residues. Germline assignment: CDR1 PRHDT and CDR2 FYEKMQ (reference sequence). This CDR3 reads CASSRGDGGTSAGETQYF. Written as DNA, the CDR3 is TGTGCCAGCAGCAGAGGAGATGGGGGCACGAGCGCCGGCGAGACCCAGTACTTC.

The chain carries TRBV2 and TRBJ1-2; D ambiguous. Germline assignment: CDR1 SNHLY and CDR2 FYNNEI. V gave up 4 bases and J gave up 8 bases, with 17 bases separating them. The CDR3 contains 14 residues. The chain's CDR3 is CASSGEEKVSGYTF. CDR3 DNA: TGTGCCAGCAGTGGGGAGGAAAAGGTCTCGGGCTACACCTTC.

The chain recombines TRBV7-9 with TRBJ1-2; D is uncertain. CDR3 length: 12 residues. V lost 4 bases and J lost 8, with 11 bases in between. The germline V gene has CDR1 SEHNR and CDR2 FQNEAQ (reference sequence). The CDR3 DNA follows: TGTGCCAGCAGCTACGCGACCAGGGGCTACACCTTC. Translated: CASSYATRGYTF.

This clonotype has only a few counts. The gene calls are TRBV25-1 and TRBJ2-3, with TRBD2 matching 8 bases. The CDR3 runs to 14 residues. CDR1 and CDR2 (germline): MGHDK, SYGVNS. J gave up 4 bases and V 3 bases, and 3 bases lay outside the gene matches. The CDR3 spells CASSETGGADTQYF. The CDR3 DNA sequence: TGTGCCAGCAGTGAGACGGGAGGGGCAGATACGCAGTATTTT. Filled out from reference TRBV25-1 and TRBJ2-3, the complete variable domain reads EADIYQTPRYLVIGTGKKITLECSQTMGHDKMYWYQQDPGMELHLIHYSYGVNSTEKGDLSSESTVSRIRTEHFPLTLESARPSHTSQYLCASSETGGADTQYFGPGTRLTVL.

The chain recombines TRBV12-5 with TRBJ2-2, with 14 bases aligning to TRBD2. V gave up 5 bases and J gave up 3 bases; unmatched junction bases: 11. Germline loops: CDR1 LGHNT, CDR2 FRNRAP. The CDR3 is made up of 19 amino acids. Here the CDR3 reads CASGRTSGTSGGDTGELFF. CDR3 in DNA: TGTGCTAGTGGTAGAACCTCCGGGACTAGCGGGGGCGACACCGGGGAGCTGTTTTTT.

The V and J genes are TRBV12-5 and TRBJ1-1; TRBD1 matches 8 bases. V shed 3 bases, J shed 4 bases, and the junction held 1 base outside the gene matches. The CDR3 runs 13 residues. Germline V gene lookup returns CDR1 LGHNT and CDR2 FRNRAP. The CDR3 reads CASGFDRGTEAFF. CDR3 in DNA: TGTGCTAGTGGTTTTGACAGGGGCACTGAAGCTTTCTTT. Looking up the rest from reference TRBV12-5 and TRBJ1-1 gives the full variable domain: DARVTQTPRHKVTEMGQEVTMRCQPILGHNTVFWYRQTMMQGLELLAYFRNRAPLDDSGMPKDRFSAEMPDATLATLKIQPSEPRDSAVYFCASGFDRGTEAFFGQGTRLTVV.

This clonotype was counted many times. The chain is built from TRBV12-3 or TRBV12-4 and TRBJ1-1; no firm D call. This CDR3 region has 13 residues. Deletions cut 5 bases from V and 0 bases from J, with 7 bases between. The CDR3 nucleotides read TGTGCCAGCAGTACAACCTTGAACACTGAAGCTTTCTTT. It translates to CASSTTLNTEAFF.

This clonotype was seen ten or more times. The CDR3 sequence: CASSFSGRGSQHF. As DNA, the CDR3 is TGTGCCAGCAGTTTTTCGGGCAGGGGCTCTCAGCATTTT. The rearrangement joins TRBV27 to TRBJ1-5; D may be TRBD1 (6 bases). This CDR3 contains 13 residues. V was cut by 3 bases and J by 13 bases, with 16 bases left in between. Germline V lookup: CDR1 MNHEY, CDR2 SMNVEV (reference sequence).

V and J are TRBV5-6 and TRBJ2-7; D may be TRBD1 or TRBD2 (5 bases each). CDR1 and CDR2 from the germline V gene are SGHDT and YYEEEE. The V end lost 2 bases, the J end lost 2 bases, and 14 bases lay between the germline ends. The CDR3 runs to 15 residues. CDR3 DNA sequence: TGTGCCAGCAGCTTACGGGCAGGGAGTACCTACGAGCAGTACTTC. This codes for CASSLRAGSTYEQYF.